Below are 31 T cell receptor beta chains sequenced from a single sample in a study of shared clonotypes between healthy human individuals. Sequencing was performed with immunoSEQ multiplex PCR; in TCRdb, only in-frame clones are kept and a portion is missing. The sample contains about 2.4 million clones, more than 80% of which appear only once. The source material was naive CD4+ T cells sorted from blood. Indicated subset: CD45RA+ positively selected. The source is a man younger than 35 in good health.

CDR3 region: CASSTLQGNSYEQYF. The DNA of the CDR3 is TGTGCCAGCAGCACCCTACAGGGAAACTCCTACGAGCAGTACTTC. The chain combines TRBV7-2 with TRBJ2-7; perhaps TRBD1 as D (6 bases). This CDR3 contains 15 residues. Germline loops: CDR1 SGHTA, CDR2 FQGNSA. V lost 5 bases to trimming and J lost 0 bases, with 14 bases between them.

The gene calls are TRBV5-1 and TRBJ2-1, with TRBD2 matching 11 bases. The ends lost 2 bases at V and 7 bases at J; junction bases unmatched: 2. The CDR3 has 14 residues. CDR1 SGHRS and CDR2 YFSETQ come from the germline V gene. The CDR3: CASSFSSGRNEQFF. In DNA, the CDR3 is TGCGCCAGCAGCTTCTCTAGCGGGAGGAATGAGCAGTTCTTC.

This clone is a singleton in its sample. This chain uses TRBV15 with TRBJ2-3, with D possibly matching TRBD1 (6 bases). V lost 0 bases and J lost 1, with 14 bases in between. This CDR3 has 17 amino acids. CDR1 is LNHNV and CDR2 is YYDKDF in the germline V gene (reference sequence). CDR3 amino acids: CATSRDPSRGGTDTQYF. DNA for the CDR3: TGTGCCACCAGCAGAGATCCTTCCAGGGGTGGCACAGATACGCAGTATTTT.

The chain is built from TRBV4-3 and TRBJ2-1, with TRBD2 identical over 16 bases. Trimming removed 3 bases from V and 5 bases from J; junction bases left unmatched: 4. The germline V gene has CDR1 LGHNA and CDR2 YSLEER. This CDR3 spans 17 amino acids. The CDR3 sequence: CASSQGLAGGNNNEQFF. CDR3 DNA: TGCGCCAGCAGCCAGGGACTAGCGGGAGGGAACAACAATGAGCAGTTCTTC.

This chain joins TRBV10-3 and TRBJ2-2, with D hard to call. Germline CDR1 ENHRY, CDR2 SYGVKD. The CDR3 spans 12 residues. The CDR3 is CASSTSTGELFF. For the CDR3, the DNA is TGTGCTTCCTCAACGAGCACCGGGGAGCTGTTTTTT.

This clone was found once. The V and J genes are TRBV28 and TRBJ1-2, with TRBD1 matching 8 bases. Trimming removed 6 bases from V and 6 bases from J; junction bases left unmatched: 9. Germline lookup yields CDR1 MDHEN and CDR2 SYDVKM. CDR3 length equals 14 residues. The CDR3 DNA follows: TGTGCCAGCAGCCCAGGACAGGGTAGGGATGGCTACACCTTC. Protein sequence: CASSPGQGRDGYTF.

This clone has just one count. The chain recombines TRBV9 with TRBJ2-1; D is undetermined. The CDR3 is made up of 14 amino acids. Germline V gene sequence: CDR1 SGDLS, CDR2 YYNGEE. V lost 0 bases and J lost 8, with 12 bases in between. The CDR3 DNA sequence: TGTGCCAGCAGCGTAGATGGGGTAGGAGATGAGCAGTTCTTC. The encoded protein is CASSVDGVGDEQFF. The complete variable domain, with remaining parts taken from reference TRBV9 and TRBJ2-1, reads DSGVTQTPKHLITATGQRVTLRCSPRSGDLSVYWYQQSLDQGLQFLIQYYNGEERAKGNILERFSAQQFPDLHSELNLSSLELGDSALYFCASSVDGVGDEQFFGPGTRLTVL.

This chain links TRBV5-1 with TRBJ2-7; D is unclear. The CDR3 covers 14 residues. The V end lost 0 bases, the J end lost 7 bases, and 14 bases lay between the germline ends. Germline V gene lookup returns CDR1 SGHRS and CDR2 YFSETQ. CDR3 region: CASSLAASAREQYF. The CDR3 DNA reads TGCGCCAGCAGCTTGGCAGCCAGCGCGCGGGAGCAGTACTTC.

The chain joins TRBV6-6 to TRBJ1-2; D gene uncertain. Per germline, CDR1 MNHNY and CDR2 SVGAGI (reference sequence). The CDR3 runs to 13 residues. V was trimmed by 2 bases and J by 6 bases, leaving 10 bases between them. The CDR3 DNA reads as TGTGCCAGCAGTTACGCGGCGTTCGATGGCTACACCTTC. Amino acids: CASSYAAFDGYTF.

J is TRBJ2-3 and V is TRBV11-2; tentatively, D is TRBD1 (5 bases). This CDR3 is built from 14 residues. V was cut by 5 bases and J by 6 bases, with 15 bases left in between. CDR1 SGHAT and CDR2 FQNNGV come from the germline V gene. CDR3 sequence: CASSPAQGTDTQYF. The CDR3, as DNA: TGTGCCAGCAGCCCCGCGCAGGGAACCGATACGCAGTATTTT.

This chain links TRBV9 with TRBJ2-3; D is unclear. The CDR3 loop spans 13 amino acids. From germline, CDR1 is SGDLS and CDR2 YYNGEE. The germline V and J ends were trimmed by 3 bases and 5 bases, with 10 bases remaining between them. The DNA for the CDR3 is TGTGCCAGCAGCGGGGTGCTGGGAGATACGCAGTATTTT. Protein: CASSGVLGDTQYF.

The rearrangement links TRBV7-2 to TRBJ1-6; a possible D gene is TRBD1 (5 bases). This CDR3 is 15 amino acids long. The germline V gene encodes CDR1 SGHTA and CDR2 FQGNSA. Deletions cut 2 bases from V and 6 bases from J, with 11 bases between. CDR3 DNA: TGTGCCAGCAGCTTAAGTGGGACCAGTAATTCACCCCTCCACTTT. Its translation: CASSLSGTSNSPLHF.

This chain uses TRBV13 with TRBJ1-6, with D uncertain. The CDR3 totals 14 residues. Germline assignment: CDR1 PRHDT and CDR2 FYEKMQ (reference sequence). Trimming took 2 bases from V and 9 from J, leaving 11 bases between them. The CDR3 here is CASSLYGDSSPLHF. CDR3 coding DNA: TGTGCCAGCAGCTTATATGGGGATAGTTCACCCCTCCACTTT.

The chain combines TRBV19 with TRBJ2-1, with D maybe TRBD2 (6 bases). Germline V lookup: CDR1 LNHDA, CDR2 SQIVND (reference sequence). V was trimmed by 1 base and J by 6 bases, leaving 16 bases between them. The CDR3 loop spans 16 amino acids. The DNA of the CDR3 is TGTGCCAGTAGTATAGCCAGGGACTTCCCTCCCAATGAGCAGTTCTTC. Its translation: CASSIARDFPPNEQFF.

The count of this clone is one. This sample also contains other DNA sequences that code for the same CDR3. The rearrangement joins TRBV7-2 to TRBJ2-7; 8 bases agree with TRBD1. Per germline, CDR1 SGHTA and CDR2 FQGNSA. The CDR3 runs to 15 residues. Germline trimming cut 0 bases from V and 4 bases from J; bases unmatched to any gene: 5. In nucleotides, the CDR3 is TGTGCCAGCAGCTTAGCCGGGACAGGAGGATACGAGCAGTACTTC. It encodes CASSLAGTGGYEQYF.

The chain uses TRBV9 and TRBJ2-5; no clear D. The CDR3 totals 13 residues. The V gene lost 4 bases and the J gene lost 5 bases, with 12 bases spanning the gap. Germline V gene sequence: CDR1 SGDLS, CDR2 YYNGEE. The CDR3, as DNA: TGTGCCAGCAGCTCGCCGTCTTTGGAGACCCAGTACTTC. Translating it yields CASSSPSLETQYF.

This clone has only a few counts. The same CDR3 arises from other DNA sequences in this sample as well. The chain recombines TRBV27 with TRBJ2-7; no firm D call. Deletions cut 6 bases from V and 3 bases from J, with 9 bases between. Germline assignment: CDR1 MNHEY and CDR2 SMNVEV (reference sequence). The CDR3 totals 12 residues. CDR3 sequence reads: CASSRFGYEQYF. DNA of the CDR3: TGTGCCAGCAGCCGCTTCGGCTACGAGCAGTACTTC.

The J gene is TRBJ2-1, the V gene TRBV18; possibly TRBD2 for D (5 bases). The CDR3 consists of 14 residues. Germline V gene lookup returns CDR1 KGHSH and CDR2 LQKENI. Trimming took off 3 bases at V and 2 bases at J, with 8 bases between the two ends. CDR3 region: CASSPATTYNEQFF. The CDR3 DNA reads as TGTGCCAGCTCACCGGCGACTACCTACAATGAGCAGTTCTTC.

The J gene is TRBJ1-6, the V gene TRBV6-1, with D possibly being TRBD1 (5 bases). CDR1 and CDR2 (germline): MNHNS, SASEGT. Deletions cut 10 bases from V and 13 bases from J, with 14 bases between. The CDR3 is made up of 11 amino acids. CDR3 nucleotides: TGTGCCACCGGGGGGGATGGTCCCCTCCACTTT. Protein: CATGGDGPLHF.

Points on this clone: A much larger clone lies a single base off, so this may be a read error. The same CDR3 arises from other DNA sequences in this sample as well. The gene calls are TRBV18 and TRBJ1-4; a possible D gene is TRBD1 (5 bases). CDR1 is KGHSH and CDR2 is LQKENI in the germline V gene. Trimming removed 2 bases at V and 2 bases at J, with 6 bases between. The CDR3 length is 14 residues. This chain's CDR3 is CASSPGATNEKLFF. The CDR3 nucleotides read TGTGCCAGCTCACCAGGGGCTACTAATGAAAAACTGTTTTTT. Supplemented by reference TRBV18 and TRBJ1-4, the full variable domain reads NAGVMQNPRHLVRRRGQEARLRCSPMKGHSHVYWYRQLPEEGLKFMVYLQKENIIDESGMPKERFSAEFPKEGPSILRIQQVVRGDSAAYFCASSPGATNEKLFFGSGTQLSVL.

Comments on this clone: Additional DNA sequences in this sample encode the identical CDR3. The V gene is TRBV9, the J gene TRBJ2-5; D is unresolved. V was pared by 4 bases and J by 5 bases, with 9 bases between. In germline, CDR1 is SGDLS, CDR2 YYNGEE. CDR3 length equals 12 residues. CDR3 sequence reads: CASSPTGETQYF. Written as DNA, the CDR3 is TGTGCCAGCAGCCCGACCGGGGAGACCCAGTACTTC.

The sample holds one count of this clone. This sample includes further DNA sequences coding for the same CDR3. The CDR3 nucleotides read TGTGCCAGCAGTTACTCCGGGCAGGGAACTAACTATGGCTACACCTTC. Residues: CASSYSGQGTNYGYTF. The chain joins TRBV6-5 to TRBJ1-2, with D perhaps matching TRBD1 (5 bases). CDR1 is MNHEY and CDR2 is SVGAGI in the germline V gene. Trimming shortened V by 0 bases and J by 0 bases, and 11 bases separated the two germline ends. The CDR3 totals 16 residues.

The CDR3 coding sequence is TGTGCCAGTCGGGCATATACGCGGAAGAACTCTGGGGCCAACGTCCTGACTTTC. It codes for CASRAYTRKNSGANVLTF. The chain uses TRBV19 and TRBJ2-6; D unclear. V was shortened by 8 bases and J by 0 bases, with 20 bases between the two germline ends. This CDR3 is 18 amino acids long. Per germline, CDR1 LNHDA and CDR2 SQIVND (reference sequence).

The V call is TRBV5-8, the J call TRBJ2-1, with 9 bases matching TRBD1. Germline V lookup: CDR1 SGHTS, CDR2 YDEGEE. This CDR3 has 16 residues. V lost 0 bases and J lost 12; bases outside the gene matches: 13. The CDR3 bases are TGTGCCAGCAGCTTGGCCCCGGGACAGGGAGTTATGGGGCAGTTCTTC. Its protein is CASSLAPGQGVMGQFF.

This clone was found a few times. The sample carries other DNA sequences with the same CDR3. This chain links TRBV6-5 with TRBJ2-7, with D maybe TRBD1 (5 bases). Germline lookup yields CDR1 MNHEY and CDR2 SVGAGI. V dropped 0 bases and J dropped 1 base, with 7 bases sitting between them. The length of the CDR3 is 14 residues. CDR3 in DNA: TGTGCCAGCAGTTACTCAAGGGGTTCCTACGAGCAGTACTTC. It encodes CASSYSRGSYEQYF.

The V call is TRBV9, the J call TRBJ2-2, with D possibly TRBD2 on 5 matching bases. The CDR3 is made up of 16 amino acids. Looked up from germline, CDR1 is SGDLS and CDR2 is YYNGEE. Trimming stripped 4 bases from V and 0 bases from J, with 13 bases between. CDR3 in amino acids: CASSFWTQTNTGELFF. In DNA, the CDR3 is TGTGCCAGCAGCTTTTGGACTCAAACGAACACCGGGGAGCTGTTTTTT.

The gene calls are TRBV6-5 and TRBJ2-7; D gene unclear. Germline V lookup: CDR1 MNHEY, CDR2 SVGAGI. The CDR3 totals 14 residues. Deletions cut 6 bases from V and 2 bases from J, with 14 bases between. CDR3 bases: TGTGCCAGCAGGTACGATTCGGTTGCCTACGAGCAGTACTTC. Amino acids: CASRYDSVAYEQYF.

The J gene is TRBJ1-6, the V gene TRBV28, with D possibly being TRBD1 (6 bases). The CDR3 extends over 15 amino acids. V gave up 4 bases and J gave up 8 bases, with 15 bases separating them. Per germline, CDR1 MDHEN and CDR2 SYDVKM. CDR3 protein: CASSSGEIRDSPLHF. For the CDR3, the DNA is TGTGCCAGCAGTTCAGGGGAAATAAGGGATTCACCCCTCCACTTT.

This chain's CDR3 is CASSDGQGRKTQYF. The CDR3 nucleotides are TGTGCCAGCAGCGACGGACAGGGTCGAAAGACCCAGTACTTC. This chain connects TRBV21-1 to TRBJ2-5; whether TRBD1, the table's D call, matches the DNA was not checked. TRBV21-1 is annotated as a pseudogene. This CDR3 has 14 residues.

The V gene is TRBV4-3, the J gene TRBJ2-4, with 7 bases aligning to TRBD1. Germline V gene sequence: CDR1 LGHNA, CDR2 YSLEER. CDR3 length: 14 amino acids. The V and J ends lost 4 bases and 5 bases, in that order; junction bases with no gene match: 5. The CDR3 DNA follows: TGCGCCAGCAGCCGATCGGGACAGCAAAACATTCAGTACTTC. This codes for CASSRSGQQNIQYF.

The chain is built from TRBV6-5 and TRBJ2-7; weak D call: TRBD2 (7 bases). The V and J ends lost 1 base and 3 bases respectively, with 13 bases between them. The germline gives CDR1 MNHEY, CDR2 SVGAGI. The CDR3 loop spans 15 amino acids. For the CDR3, the DNA is TGTGCCAGCAGTTACTTCGTAGGGGGGGACTACGAGCAGTACTTC. Protein product: CASSYFVGGDYEQYF.